Each of the 18 T cell receptor beta chains below was sequenced from the same sample in a study of siplizumab effects on memory and regulatory T cells (dated by TCRdb to about 2019). Libraries were built with the immunoSEQ multiplex PCR assay. The table comes from immuneACCESS by way of TCRdb, which keeps in-frame sequences with V and J called. Part of the clones is missing from these tables; in studies checked, under half for an unresolved V gene and the rest for unknown reasons. In this sample the table shows tens of thousands of clones, about 91% of which occur a single time. The ten biggest clones cover around 1.4% of the sample. The sample taken for sequencing was Tregs sorted from blood. The receptors originated from a human donor in good health.

V and J are TRBV13 and TRBJ2-6, with unresolved D. The V end was cut by 5 bases, the J end by 0 bases, with 8 bases between. The CDR3 consists of 15 residues. The germline CDR1 and CDR2 sequences are PRHDT and FYEKMQ (reference sequence). Here the CDR3 reads CASSGPSSGANVLTF. CDR3 coding DNA: TGTGCCAGCAGCGGACCGTCCTCTGGGGCCAACGTCCTGACTTTC. Variable domain in full (rest from reference TRBV13 and TRBJ2-6): AAGVIQSPRHLIKEKRETATLKCYPIPRHDTVYWYQQGPGQDPQFLISFYEKMQSDKGSIPDRFSAQQFSDYHSELNMSSLELGDSALYFCASSGPSSGANVLTFGAGSRLTVL.

The rearrangement uses TRBV2 and TRBJ2-7; 9 positions match TRBD1. This CDR3 is built from 15 residues. CDR1 is SNHLY and CDR2 is FYNNEI in the germline V gene. V dropped 3 bases and J dropped 0; count of bases not matched to a gene: 3. CDR3 region: CASSEGTGFSYEQYF. The CDR3 DNA is TGTGCCAGCAGTGAGGGGACAGGGTTCTCCTACGAGCAGTACTTC.

The chain uses TRBV7-2 and TRBJ1-6, with D unresolved. V gave up 5 bases and J gave up 6 bases, with 11 bases separating them. CDR1 and CDR2 from the germline V gene are SGHTA and FQGNSA. This CDR3 is built from 14 residues. Here the CDR3 reads CASSTRTGNSPLHF. In DNA form, the CDR3 reads TGTGCCAGCAGCACCCGGACGGGTAATTCACCCCTCCACTTT. Looking up the rest from reference TRBV7-2 and TRBJ1-6 gives the full variable domain: GAGVSQSPSNKVTEKGKDVELRCDPISGHTALYWYRQSLGQGLEFLIYFQGNSAPDKSGLPSDRFSAERTGGSVSTLTIQRTQQEDSAVYLCASSTRTGNSPLHFGNGTRLTVT.

This clone occurred a few times. The chain recombines TRBV6-5 with TRBJ1-6; D not certain. V dropped 3 bases and J dropped 7 bases, with 13 bases sitting between them. Germline V lookup: CDR1 MNHEY, CDR2 SVGAGI. This CDR3 has 15 amino acids. CDR3 bases: TGTGCCAGCAGTTATCAACCTGCGGGAAATTCACCCCTCCACTTT. Translated, it gives CASSYQPAGNSPLHF.

The chain has TRBV6-4 and TRBJ2-1; 10 bases match TRBD2. V lost 5 bases, J lost 3 bases, and 7 bases stayed unmatched. Germline V gene lookup returns CDR1 MRHNA and CDR2 SNTAGT. The CDR3 covers 16 residues. Written as DNA, the CDR3 is TGTGCCAGCAGTCCCGCAAGCGGGGGGGGCTACAATGAGCAGTTCTTC. Translating gives CASSPASGGGYNEQFF.

The chain is built from TRBV5-1 and TRBJ2-1, with D perhaps matching TRBD1 or TRBD2 (5 bases each). This CDR3 region has 14 residues. The germline V gene encodes CDR1 SGHRS and CDR2 YFSETQ. Trimming pared 4 bases from V and 4 bases from J, leaving 12 bases between. The CDR3 sequence is CASSGGITYNEQFF. The CDR3 DNA follows: TGCGCCAGCAGCGGGGGTATTACTTACAATGAGCAGTTCTTC.

This sequence joins TRBV27 and TRBJ1-5; a possible D gene is TRBD1 (5 bases). This CDR3 spans 14 amino acids. V gave up 0 bases and J gave up 6 bases, with 9 bases separating them. Germline-derived CDR1 and CDR2 are MNHEY and SMNVEV (reference sequence). Written as DNA, the CDR3 is TGTGCCAGCAGTTTATCACAGGTCGGTCAGCCCCAGCATTTT. Amino acid sequence: CASSLSQVGQPQHF.

The CDR3 region has the DNA TGTGCCAGCAGCAAGGGACTAGGTAAAAACATTCAGTACTTC. It codes for CASSKGLGKNIQYF. This sequence joins TRBV5-6 and TRBJ2-4, with TRBD2 matching over 8 bases. Germline V lookup: CDR1 SGHDT, CDR2 YYEEEE. The CDR3 is 14 amino acids. Trimming took 4 bases from V and 4 from J; bases not matched to a gene: 4.

This clone was found once. The V call is TRBV9, the J call TRBJ1-2; D is uncertain. Germline values: CDR1 SGDLS, CDR2 YYNGEE. The length of the CDR3 is 13 residues. Trimming took off 4 bases at V and 4 bases at J, with 11 bases between the two ends. The CDR3: CASSPQDLYGYTF. The DNA for the CDR3 is TGTGCCAGCAGCCCCCAGGACCTCTATGGCTACACCTTC.

The gene calls are TRBV27 and TRBJ1-4, with no clear D. The CDR3 loop spans 15 amino acids. The germline V gene encodes CDR1 MNHEY and CDR2 SMNVEV (reference sequence). Trimming took off 2 bases at V and 11 bases at J, with 18 bases between the two ends. The CDR3 spells CASSLAPDGMGKLFF. The CDR3 bases are TGTGCCAGCAGTTTAGCTCCGGACGGGATGGGTAAACTGTTTTTT.

V and J are TRBV18 and TRBJ1-2; 9 bases line up with TRBD1. Germline values: CDR1 KGHSH, CDR2 LQKENI. The trim removed 2 bases at V and 6 bases at J, leaving 7 bases unmatched. This CDR3 region has 15 residues. Here the CDR3 DNA reads TGTGCCAGCTCACCAACCGGGACAGGGAGGGATGGCTACACCTTC. This encodes CASSPTGTGRDGYTF.

In this sample, this clone turned up once. This chain joins TRBV7-9 and TRBJ1-4, with D possibly TRBD1 on 5 matching bases. V lost 4 bases to trimming and J lost 15 bases, with 24 bases between them. Germline CDR1 SEHNR, CDR2 FQNEAQ (reference sequence). This CDR3 region has 15 residues. CDR3 sequence: CASSSLRSPDRGLFF. The CDR3 nucleotides are TGTGCCAGCAGCTCGCTCCGTTCCCCAGACAGAGGTTTGTTTTTT.

The chain has TRBV5-1 and TRBJ1-2; 7 bases match TRBD1. CDR3 length: 14 amino acids. The V gene's germline CDR1 is SGHRS and CDR2 YFSETQ. Trimming took 3 bases from V and 5 from J; bases not matched to a gene: 7. Here the CDR3 reads CASSSLQGQYGYTF. The CDR3 DNA sequence: TGCGCCAGCAGCTCCCTTCAGGGACAGTATGGCTACACCTTC. Using reference TRBV5-1 and TRBJ1-2 for the parts outside the CDR3, the full variable domain is KAGVTQTPRYLIKTRGQQVTLSCSPISGHRSVSWYQQTPGQGLQFLFEYFSETQRNKGNFPGRFSGRQFSNSRSEMNVSTLELGDSALYLCASSSLQGQYGYTFGSGTRLTVV.

As DNA, the CDR3 is TGTGCCAGCAGCTCGGGGGCCGGACGCACAGATACGCAGTATTTT. Encoded protein: CASSSGAGRTDTQYF. The rearrangement uses TRBV11-3 and TRBJ2-3; perhaps D is TRBD1 or TRBD2 (6 bases each). V was shortened by 4 bases and J by 1 base, with 12 bases between the two germline ends. This CDR3 has 15 amino acids. The V gene's germline CDR1 is SGHNT and CDR2 YENEEA.

The chain is built from TRBV7-7 and TRBJ2-2, with a tentative D call TRBD1 (6 bases). In germline, CDR1 is SSHAT, CDR2 FNYEAQ (reference sequence). CDR3 length equals 14 residues. V was clipped by 4 bases and J by 3 bases, with 9 bases between them. CDR3 in DNA: TGTGCCAGCAGCTCAGGGGTGCACACCGGGGAGCTGTTTTTT. It specifies CASSSGVHTGELFF.

The count of this clone is one. This chain uses TRBV29-1 with TRBJ2-5; D is unresolved. The CDR3 covers 12 residues. Trimming pared 5 bases from V and 2 bases from J, leaving 9 bases between. CDR1 is SQVTM and CDR2 is ANQGSEA in the germline V gene. The CDR3, as DNA: TGCAGCGTTCTTGGCCTACAAGAGACCCAGTACTTC. This codes for CSVLGLQETQYF.

This chain links TRBV10-3 with TRBJ2-5; TRBD1 or TRBD2 may be the D gene (5 bases each). Trimming left V 10 bases short and J 1 base short, with 19 bases between. Germline CDR1 ENHRY, CDR2 SYGVKD. This CDR3 is 15 amino acids long. The CDR3 sequence: CATEIGTGLQETQYF. The DNA for the CDR3 is TGTGCCACCGAAATCGGCACAGGACTCCAAGAGACCCAGTACTTC.

This rearrangement joins TRBV2 to TRBJ1-5; 8 nucleotides agree with TRBD1. V shed 3 bases, J shed 9 bases, and the junction held 7 bases outside the gene matches. Germline V gene lookup returns CDR1 SNHLY and CDR2 FYNNEI. The CDR3 consists of 14 residues. The DNA for the CDR3 is TGTGCCAGCAGTGAGGGGACAGGCTACGGGCCCCAGCATTTT. Translated: CASSEGTGYGPQHF.